This T cell receptor (beta chain) was observed in a study of CD8 T cells in Susac syndrome. Sequencing of TCR beta was performed on blood CD8+ and CD4+ T cells. Negative isolation yielded the CD8+ and CD4+ T cells, while FACS enriched the TEMRA cells. With V trimmed by 3 bases and J by 3 bases, 2 bases remained unmatched. The CDR3 extends over 13 amino acids. After extraction with the RNeasy kit, 0.5 to 1 ug of the RNA was reverse transcribed using random hexamers. The immunoSEQ assay covered 54 Vbeta and 13 Jbeta segments for CDR3. TCRdb redid the calling of the immunoSEQ multiplex PCR reads with MiXCR, one entry per CDR3 protein. The sample records over 150,000 distinct CDR3 sequences, about 96% being singletons.

The source of this sequence is a human donor with multiple sclerosis. V gene TRBV12-3 or TRBV12-4 combines with J gene TRBJ2-7; 7 bases fit TRBD1. The sequenced material came from CD4+ T cells from PBMCs. CDR3 DNA sequence: TGTGCCAGCAGTTTCGGGACAGACTACGAGCAGTACTTC. Amino acids: CASSFGTDYEQYF.